A selection of T cell receptor beta chains follows, all from one sample in a study of T cell repertoires in cytomegalovirus infection. Their recognized antigens are unknown. MiXCR, applied by TCRdb to the reads, yields one record per CDR3 protein. The sample lists approximately 270,000 distinct CDR3 sequences, under 25% occurring once. The input for sequencing was cultured PBMCs, taken from culture after CMV antigen stimulation. Receptors were obtained from a human donor in good health (CMV status not recorded). Some clones in this sample may be carry-over from other donors' samples. Each CDR3 is given with its conserved first and last residue. D genes are given only for firm matches. For some rows the clone size is stated as once, few or many, or as a class when expanded; others skip it.

>14|TRBJ2-7|TRBV7-2|.|.
TGTGCCAGCAGCTTGGTGTACCAAACCTACGAGCAGTACTTC
CASSLVYQTYEQYF
>15|TRBJ2-1|TRBV9|few|TRBD2
TGTGCCAGCAGCGTAGCCGGACTAGACAACAATGAGCAGTTCTTC
CASSVAGLDNNEQFF
>15|TRBJ2-3|TRBV27|.|.
TGTGCCAGCAGTTTAAACAGGAGAGGCACAGATACGCAGTATTTT
CASSLNRRGTDTQYF
>15|TRBJ2-1|TRBV4-1|.|TRBD1
TGCGCCAGCAGCCAAGGGACAGGGGTAAACAATGAGCAGTTCTTC
CASSQGTGVNNEQFF
>15|TRBJ1-1|TRBV15|few|.
TGTGCCACCAGCAGAAAATCCGGACGGAACACTGAAGCTTTCTTT
CATSRKSGRNTEAFF
>17|TRBJ2-1|TRBV7-2|many|.
TGTGCCAGCAGAACCACCTGGACGGAACTGACCTACAATGAGCAGTTCTTC
CASRTTWTELTYNEQFF
>14|TRBJ2-1|TRBV7-2|many|.
TGTGCCAGCAGCTTAGAGAGGACGATCAATGAGCAGTTCTTC
CASSLERTINEQFF
>14|TRBJ1-2|TRBV7-2|many|.
TGTGCCAGCAGCCCAAGACAAGGAAGCTATGGCTACACCTTC
CASSPRQGSYGYTF
>14|TRBJ2-1|TRBV20-1|.|TRBD2
TGCAGTGCCGGGACTAGCGGGGCCTACAATGAGCAGTTCTTC
CSAGTSGAYNEQFF
>15|TRBJ2-1|TRBV27|once|TRBD2
TGTGCCAGCAGTTTCAGCGGGAGCTCAGATAATGAGCAGTTCTTC
CASSFSGSSDNEQFF
>12|TRBJ2-3|TRBV7-2|many|.
TGTGCCAGCAGCTTATTAGCAGATACGCAGTATTTT
CASSLLADTQYF
>17|TRBJ2-1|TRBV7-2|many|TRBD2
TGTGCCAGCAGCTTATCCCTAGCGGAAATCTCCTACAATGAGCAGTTCTTC
CASSLSLAEISYNEQFF
>15|TRBJ2-5|TRBV28|few|.
TGTGCCAGCAGTGTGTCTCGGGTGGTGGGAGAGACCCAGTACTTC
CASSVSRVVGETQYF
>15|TRBJ2-1|TRBV12-3/TRBV12-4|few|TRBD2
TGTGCCAGCAGCCGATCTCCAGCGGGATACAATGAGCAGTTCTTC
CASSRSPAGYNEQFF
>13|TRBJ1-1|TRBV4-1|many|.
TGCGCCAGCAGCCCTGGGGGGACCTTTGAAGCTTTCTTT
CASSPGGTFEAFF
>15|TRBJ2-6|TRBV7-9|few|TRBD1
TGTGCCAGCAAACCCAGGGGGCCTGGGGCCAACGTCCTGACTTTC
CASKPRGPGANVLTF
>14|TRBJ1-2|TRBV7-2|many|TRBD1
TGTGCCAGCAGCAGATGGGACAGCATCTATGGCTACACCTTC
CASSRWDSIYGYTF